The 3 T cell receptor beta chains in this list originate from one sample, sequenced in a study of blood T cell repertoires in COVID-19. TCRdb keeps only in-frame clones here, not all; method: immunoSEQ multiplex PCR. The profile shows 150,000 or so clones, approximately 86% of them singletons. The sample was peripheral blood. The receptors stem from a man aged 50-60 years with active or convalescent COVID-19.

This rearrangement joins TRBV7-2 to TRBJ2-5; TRBD1 aligns across 7 bases. The CDR3 is 15 amino acids. J gave up 0 bases and V 6 bases, and 7 bases lay outside the gene matches. Germline loops: CDR1 SGHTA, CDR2 FQGNSA. The CDR3 loop reads CASSTQQGYQETQYF. CDR3 nucleotides: TGTGCCAGCAGTACCCAACAGGGGTACCAAGAGACCCAGTACTTC.

The chain joins TRBV6-5 to TRBJ1-2, with 8 bases identical to TRBD1. This CDR3 spans 13 amino acids. In germline, CDR1 is MNHEY, CDR2 SVGAGI. The V gene end was trimmed by 6 bases and the J gene end by 3 bases; junction bases not matched to a gene: 3. The CDR3 DNA reads TGTGCCAGCAGCCCGGACAGGGACTATGGCTACACCTTC. This translates into CASSPDRDYGYTF.

The chain employs TRBV4-3 and TRBJ2-7; 9 nucleotides line up with TRBD2. CDR1 LGHNA and CDR2 YSLEER come from the germline V gene. This CDR3 contains 16 residues. The ends lost 0 bases at V and 6 bases at J; junction bases unmatched: 9. The chain's CDR3 is CASSQDLASGDVEQYF. The CDR3 region has the DNA TGCGCCAGCAGCCAAGATCTGGCTAGCGGGGACGTCGAGCAGTACTTC.